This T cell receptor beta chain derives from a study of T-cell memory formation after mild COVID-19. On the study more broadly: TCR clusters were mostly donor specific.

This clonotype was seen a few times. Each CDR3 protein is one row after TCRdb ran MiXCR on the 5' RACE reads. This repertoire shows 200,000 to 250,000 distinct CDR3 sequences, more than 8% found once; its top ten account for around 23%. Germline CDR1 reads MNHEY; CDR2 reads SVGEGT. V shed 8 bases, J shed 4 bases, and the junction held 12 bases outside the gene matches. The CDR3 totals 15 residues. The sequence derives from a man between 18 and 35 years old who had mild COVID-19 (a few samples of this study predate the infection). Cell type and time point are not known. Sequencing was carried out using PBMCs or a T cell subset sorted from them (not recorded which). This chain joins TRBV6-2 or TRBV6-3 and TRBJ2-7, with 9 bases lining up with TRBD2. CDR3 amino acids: CASGRGSGGRYEQYF. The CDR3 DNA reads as TGTGCCAGCGGACGAGGGAGCGGGGGGCGGTACGAGCAGTACTTC.